The 13 T cell receptor beta chains below all came from one sample that was sequenced in a study of blood T cell repertoires in COVID-19 (TCRdb year 2020). The library was built by means of the immunoSEQ multiplex PCR assay. In TCRdb, the immuneACCESS table is reduced to in-frame sequences with V and J assigned. These tables do not hold every clone; where another copy was compared, an unresolved V gene accounts for under half, and the others remain unexplained. Within this sample are about 83,000 clones, with around nine tenths of them counted one time only. The ten largest clones take up 8% of the sample. The material sequenced was peripheral blood. These receptors were obtained from a man aged 80 or over with active or convalescent COVID-19.

This clone has only a few counts. This chain uses TRBV25-1 with TRBJ2-1, with no clear D. V gave up 5 bases and J gave up 8 bases, with 19 bases separating them. Germline lookup yields CDR1 MGHDK and CDR2 SYGVNS. The CDR3 contains 15 residues. The CDR3 spells CASSPSHDSRDEQFF. The DNA of the CDR3 is TGTGCCAGCAGTCCTTCCCACGACTCTCGCGATGAGCAGTTCTTC.

V and J are TRBV15 and TRBJ1-4; D may be TRBD1 (6 bases). Germline CDR1 LNHNV, CDR2 YYDKDF (reference sequence). The ends were cut back, 4 bases at V and 7 bases at J, with 16 bases in the middle. This CDR3 region has 15 residues. DNA for the CDR3: TGTGCCACCAGCACCCGCGGGGGGGGCCGTGAAAAACTGTTTTTT. Protein product: CATSTRGGGREKLFF.

The V call is TRBV19, the J call TRBJ2-2; 8 bases are shared with TRBD1. V trimming: 6 bases; J trimming: 1 base; junction bases outside the gene matches: 4. Germline CDR1 LNHDA, CDR2 SQIVND (reference sequence). The CDR3 consists of 15 residues. The CDR3 DNA reads as TGTGCCAGTAGACGACAGGGGAGGAACACCGGGGAGCTGTTTTTT. Translation: CASRRQGRNTGELFF. Full variable domain (rest looked up from reference TRBV19 and TRBJ2-2): DGGITQSPKYLFRKEGQNVTLSCEQNLNHDAMYWYRQDPGQGLRLIYYSQIVNDFQKGDIAEGYSVSREKKESFPLTVTSAQKNPTAFYLCASRRQGRNTGELFFGEGSRLTVL.

The count of this clone is one. The chain joins TRBV6-5 to TRBJ1-1; D perhaps matches TRBD1 (5 bases). Trimming cost V 6 bases and J 1 base, with 12 bases left between them. The germline CDR1 and CDR2 sequences are MNHEY and SVGAGI. This CDR3 spans 14 amino acids. For the CDR3, the DNA is TGTGCCAGCAGGCTTGGACAAACGAACACTGAAGCTTTCTTT. This codes for CASRLGQTNTEAFF.

V is TRBV2 and J is TRBJ2-1, with 8 bases fitting TRBD2. Germline loops: CDR1 SNHLY, CDR2 FYNNEI. Unmatched junction bases numbered 8, after V lost 6 bases and J lost 4 bases. This CDR3 spans 15 amino acids. CDR3 DNA: TGTGCCAGCAGCGTCAGCGGGAGCTATTACAATGAGCAGTTCTTC. This translates into CASSVSGSYYNEQFF.

The chain carries TRBV2 and TRBJ1-1; the match to TRBD1 covers 8 bases. Looked up from germline, CDR1 is SNHLY and CDR2 is FYNNEI. CDR3 length: 13 amino acids. The J segment lost 4 bases and the V segment lost 5 bases, leaving 3 bases of the junction unmatched. CDR3 bases: TGTGCCAGCAGTTCAGGACAGGGCACTGAAGCTTTCTTT. Amino acids: CASSSGQGTEAFF.

This chain uses TRBV3-1 (or the pseudogene TRBV3-2) with TRBJ1-1, with D perhaps TRBD1 (5 bases). CDR1 is LGHDT, CDR2 YNNKEL, per germline (reference sequence). Trimming cost V 1 base and J 1 base, with 7 bases left between them. This CDR3 contains 14 residues. The CDR3 loop is CASSQVGGNTEAFF. The CDR3 coding sequence is TGTGCCAGCAGCCAAGTCGGGGGGAACACTGAAGCTTTCTTT.

The chain is built from TRBV3-1 (or the pseudogene TRBV3-2) and TRBJ2-5, with 7 bases lining up with TRBD1. Germline-derived CDR1 and CDR2 are LGHDT and YNNKEL (reference sequence). CDR3 length: 13 amino acids. Trimming cost V 4 bases and J 5 bases; bases outside gene matches: 4. The CDR3, as DNA: TGTGCCAGCAGCCCAGGGGGTAGGGAGACCCAGTACTTC. Translated: CASSPGGRETQYF.

The chain joins TRBV6-1 to TRBJ2-7; TRBD2 is a possible D gene (5 bases). The germline CDR1 and CDR2 sequences are MNHNS and SASEGT. The CDR3 is 15 residues long. V dropped 2 bases and J dropped 3 bases, with 14 bases sitting between them. The CDR3 DNA is TGTGCCAGCAGTGAATATGTGGGCGGGTACTACGAGCAGTACGTC. It is translated as CASSEYVGGYYEQYV.

This rearrangement joins TRBV6-5 to TRBJ1-5; possibly TRBD1 for D (6 bases). Trimming removed 8 bases at V and 1 base at J, with 12 bases between. The CDR3 is 14 amino acids. From germline, CDR1 is MNHEY and CDR2 SVGAGI. CDR3 region: CASAVGASNQPQHF. The CDR3 DNA follows: TGTGCCAGCGCGGTGGGGGCGAGCAATCAGCCCCAGCATTTT.

The rearrangement joins TRBV5-1 to TRBJ1-2; 10 bases line up with TRBD1. Germline V gene sequence: CDR1 SGHRS, CDR2 YFSETQ. With 2 bases clipped from V and 8 bases from J, the junction kept 6 bases outside the gene matches. The CDR3 extends over 14 amino acids. DNA for the CDR3: TGCGCCAGCAGCTTAGGACAGGGGGTGGGCGGCTACACCTTC. Residues: CASSLGQGVGGYTF.

V is TRBV7-9 and J is TRBJ1-1; 7 nucleotides align to TRBD1. Germline V lookup: CDR1 SEHNR, CDR2 FQNEAQ (reference sequence). The CDR3 has 16 residues. The ends lost 3 bases at V and 3 bases at J; junction bases unmatched: 10. For the CDR3, the DNA is TGTGCCAGCAGCTTTCCACCAGGGGGAACCGACACTGAAGCTTTCTTT. Translated, it gives CASSFPPGGTDTEAFF.

This rearrangement joins TRBV6-5 to TRBJ2-4; TRBD1 is a possible D gene (5 bases). Trimming left V 5 bases short and J 4 bases short, with 15 bases between. CDR3 size: 15 residues. Germline V gene data show CDR1 as MNHEY and CDR2 as SVGAGI. Here the CDR3 reads CASSPNEPGKNIQYF. The CDR3 DNA sequence: TGTGCCAGCAGTCCAAATGAACCAGGGAAAAACATTCAGTACTTC.